Listed below are T cell receptor beta chains from one sample, sequenced in a study of blood T cell repertoires in COVID-19. Assay used: immunoSEQ multiplex PCR; TCRdb lists only in-frame clones, some missing. Among roughly 57,000 clones, roughly 90% were seen once, and the ten largest hold around 20%. The sample consisted of peripheral blood. These TCRs come from a human donor in a cohort sampled during active COVID-19. The CDR3 runs from the conserved cysteine through the conserved F or W. A D gene is named only where the DNA matches it firmly. Size tells how often a clone was seen (once, few, many) or the class of an expanded clone, and some rows leave it out.

V gene	D gene	J gene	clone size	CDR3 protein	CDR3 DNA
TRBV28	TRBD2	TRBJ2-3	-	CASGRGANTDTQYF	TGTGCCAGTGGGCGGGGGGCTAACACAGATACGCAGTATTTT
TRBV7-3	-	TRBJ2-3	-	CASSSSGMDTQYF	TGTGCCAGCAGCTCCTCAGGGATGGATACGCAGTATTTT
TRBV20-1	-	TRBJ1-6	-	CSASKVGGQSSYNSPLHF	TGCAGTGCTAGTAAGGTGGGGGGGCAAAGCTCCTATAATTCACCCCTCCACTTT
TRBV27	TRBD1	TRBJ2-2	-	CASSTPGTANTGELFF	TGTGCCAGCAGTACCCCTGGGACAGCGAACACCGGGGAGCTGTTTTTT
TRBV6-5	TRBD2	TRBJ2-1	-	CASSYLAGGPNEQFF	TGTGCCAGCAGTTACTTAGCGGGGGGGCCAAATGAGCAGTTCTTC
TRBV29-1	TRBD1	TRBJ2-3	-	CSATGSDTQYF	TGCAGCGCGACAGGGTCAGATACGCAGTATTTT
TRBV5-5	TRBD1	TRBJ1-2	few	CASRTRQGNYGYTF	TGTGCCAGCAGAACAAGACAGGGGAACTATGGCTACACCTTC
TRBV6-1	TRBD1	TRBJ1-6	-	CASSERTGTGSSPLHF	TGTGCCAGCAGTGAACGAACCGGGACAGGGAGTTCACCCCTCCACTTT
TRBV7-6	TRBD1	TRBJ1-4	-	CASSLAGTGGGLFF	TGTGCCAGCAGCTTAGCCGGGACAGGGGGTGGACTGTTTTTT
TRBV30	-	TRBJ2-7	-	CAWSVWFGLEQYF	TGTGCCTGGAGTGTATGGTTTGGGCTCGAGCAGTACTTC
TRBV18	-	TRBJ1-5	once	CASSPGWGENQPQHF	TGTGCCAGCTCACCAGGGTGGGGGGAGAATCAGCCCCAGCATTTT
TRBV7-9	TRBD1	TRBJ1-2	few	CASSYPGGANYGYTF	TGTGCCAGCAGTTACCCAGGGGGAGCTAACTATGGCTACACCTTC
TRBV29-1	TRBD1	TRBJ2-1	-	CSVAGTGLLNEQFF	TGCAGCGTTGCCGGGACAGGCTTGTTGAATGAGCAGTTCTTC
TRBV12-3/TRBV12-4	-	TRBJ1-1	-	CASTQYGQHEAFF	TGTGCCAGCACCCAATACGGACAACACGAAGCTTTCTTT
TRBV11-2	TRBD2	TRBJ2-3	-	CASSSRWTSGGADTQYF	TGTGCCAGCAGCTCCCGCTGGACTAGCGGGGGGGCAGATACGCAGTATTTT
TRBV25-1	-	TRBJ2-7	-	CATTSGTGDYEQYF	TGTGCCACCACCTCCGGGACGGGGGACTACGAGCAGTACTTC
TRBV5-5	-	TRBJ2-5	-	CASSLAGRLPSETQYF	TGTGCCAGCAGCCTGGCGGGGAGGCTCCCTTCAGAGACCCAGTACTTC
TRBV2	-	TRBJ2-7	few	CASSQRGSTYEQYF	TGTGCCAGTTCTCAGAGGGGGAGCACCTACGAGCAGTACTTC
TRBV7-9	TRBD1	TRBJ2-7	-	CASSLEGSGGEQYF	TGTGCCAGCAGCTTAGAAGGTTCAGGGGGCGAGCAGTACTTC
TRBV9	TRBD2	TRBJ2-5	once	CASSVTPGGETQYF	TGTGCCAGCAGCGTAACTCCGGGGGGAGAGACCCAGTACTTC
TRBV6-5	TRBD2	TRBJ2-1	many	CASRSLAGVIDEQFF	TGTGCCAGCAGATCTCTAGCGGGGGTTATCGATGAGCAGTTCTTC
TRBV9	-	TRBJ2-3	-	CASSVGDGGTDTQYF	TGTGCCAGCAGCGTAGGAGACGGGGGCACAGATACGCAGTATTTT
TRBV6-5	TRBD2	TRBJ2-3	-	CASSYHTSGGPDTQYF	TGTGCCAGCAGTTACCACACTAGCGGGGGGCCAGATACGCAGTATTTT
TRBV9	TRBD1	TRBJ1-6	-	CASSGLPGQGTPLHF	TGTGCCAGCAGCGGGTTGCCGGGACAGGGTACACCCCTCCACTTT
TRBV11-2	-	TRBJ1-4	-	CASSYRGQGGELFF	TGTGCCAGCAGCTATAGAGGGCAAGGGGGGGAACTGTTTTTT
TRBV21-1	-	TRBJ2-1	-	CASSKTSGGAPYNEQFF	TGTGCCAGCAGCAAAACTAGCGGGGGGGCTCCCTACAATGAGCAGTTCTTC
TRBV7-2	TRBD2	TRBJ2-4	-	CASSPGLAGLAAKNIQYF	TGTGCCAGCAGCCCGGGACTAGCGGGGCTGGCGGCCAAAAACATTCAGTACTTC
TRBV14	-	TRBJ1-6	-	CASSQVLGEGSPLHF	TGTGCCAGCAGCCAAGTTCTCGGGGAAGGATCACCCCTCCACTTT
TRBV6-5	TRBD2	TRBJ2-7	few	CASSYSRTSGYEQYF	TGTGCCAGCAGTTACTCCCGGACTAGCGGCTACGAGCAGTACTTC
TRBV6-2/TRBV6-3	-	TRBJ2-5	-	CASSYGSRGAKTQYF	TGTGCCAGCAGTTACGGAAGTCGGGGGGCGAAGACCCAGTACTTC
TRBV20-1	TRBD1	TRBJ2-3	few	CSASEDRLITDTQYF	TGCAGTGCTAGTGAGGACAGGTTAATCACAGATACGCAGTATTTT
TRBV14	-	TRBJ1-6	-	CASSQDTYSPLHF	TGTGCCAGCAGCCAGGACACCTATTCACCCCTCCACTTT
TRBV2	-	TRBJ1-1	few	CASRLDRNTEAFF	TGTGCCAGCAGATTGGACAGGAACACTGAAGCTTTCTTT
TRBV12-5	-	TRBJ1-1	-	CASGSPGEGTEAFF	TGTGCTAGTGGTTCCCCAGGGGAGGGCACTGAAGCTTTCTTT
TRBV7-8	-	TRBJ2-5	-	CASTPGGETQYF	TGTGCCAGCACCCCCGGCGGGGAGACCCAGTACTTC
TRBV18	TRBD1	TRBJ1-1	-	CASSPGQGVVEAFF	TGTGCCAGCTCACCAGGGCAGGGGGTAGTTGAAGCTTTCTTT
TRBV7-8	TRBD2	TRBJ2-1	-	CASSLAPTSGGSYNEQFF	TGTGCCAGCAGCTTAGCCCCTACTAGCGGGGGGTCATACAATGAGCAGTTCTTC
TRBV4-1	-	TRBJ2-3	-	CASSQVEARTDTQYF	TGCGCCAGCAGCCAAGTAGAGGCGAGGACAGATACGCAGTATTTT
TRBV27	-	TRBJ2-3	-	CASIPGGVGTDTQYF	TGTGCCAGCATCCCCGGAGGAGTCGGCACAGATACGCAGTATTTT
TRBV7-8	-	TRBJ1-2	-	CASSRGGYGYTF	TGTGCCAGCAGCCGAGGAGGGTACGGCTACACCTTC
TRBV11-2	-	TRBJ2-1	-	CASSLTFTNSYNEQFF	TGTGCCAGCAGCCTCACCTTTACAAACTCCTACAATGAGCAGTTCTTC
TRBV2	TRBD1	TRBJ1-2	-	CASRTLGQGGYTF	TGTGCCAGCAGGACCCTTGGACAGGGTGGCTACACCTTC